Described below is a single TCR beta chain sequence and its context. The antigen is undetermined. The PCR made use of 60 Vbeta and 13 Jbeta primers. Clones were read by immunoSEQ multiplex PCR, and TCRdb kept only the in-frame ones, dropping some. The table records 95,000 to 150,000 clones, roughly 79% of them present only once. The data were taken from a study of cytomegalovirus exposure and HLA in healthy donors. At the level of the study: Falling in the Caucasian-associated ancestry cluster were 80% to 90% of under 500 genotyped donors.

Germline V gives CDR1 KGHSH, CDR2 LQKENI. Trimming at V came to 3 bases and at J to 2 bases, leaving 7 bases not matched to a gene. CDR3 size: 15 residues. Whole-study findings and limits: The likely explanation for a cluster of highly shared sequence variants was sequencing artifact.

The sequencing sample was made of PBMCs. The chain employs TRBV18 and TRBJ2-7; 7 nucleotides match TRBD2. The source of this sequence is a woman between 40 and 55 years old in good health and CMV-seronegative. CDR3 residues: CASSPEPSGPYEQYF. The CDR3 DNA reads TGTGCCAGCTCACCGGAACCTAGCGGACCCTACGAGCAGTACTTC.